The source of this T cell receptor beta chain is a study of breast tumors, draining lymph nodes, adjacent tissues. Comments on this clonotype: Its antigen is unknown.

From the multiplex PCR reads, TCRdb called clonotypes with MiXCR, one entry per CDR3 protein. The sample shows approximately 180,000 distinct CDR3 sequences, 30% to 35% of them seen only once. The germline V and J ends were trimmed by 1 base and 1 base, with 13 bases remaining between them. Germline V gene sequence: CDR1 SEHNR, CDR2 FQNEAQ (reference sequence). The CDR3 sequence is 16 residues long. Samples came from axillary lymph nodes draining the breast cancer. General study findings and limits: Most tumor T cells seemingly derive from lymph node, then expand in tumor. That most tumor T cells come from lymph nodes remained unproven. Tumor TCR diversity was below lymph nodes but above nontumor tissue.

This clonotype was obtained from a female donor with breast cancer. Some clones in this sample may be carry-over from other donors' samples. The V gene is TRBV7-9, the J gene TRBJ1-1; D possibly corresponds to TRBD1 (5 bases). Sequencing was done on a sample of axillary lymph node tissue. In nucleotides, the CDR3 is TGTGCCAGCAGCTTAGGGTTCGGGGGACGGAACACTGAAGCTTTCTTT. Its protein is CASSLGFGGRNTEAFF.